What follows is one TCR beta chain and its context. Its antigen target is currently unknown. No clone much larger than this one lies a single base away; base qualities are absent. This entry is derived from a study of T cells after somatic rescue of genetic block (dated by TCRdb to the early 2020s). A note on the overall study: What the study looked at was long-term robustness, specifically in a T-cell system that came about through somatic rescue of a genetic block in T-cell development.

Libraries were built with the immunoSEQ multiplex PCR assay. This is the immuneACCESS table as TCRdb keeps it, with only in-frame sequences that have V and J called. A part of the clones is gone; compared with another copy, unresolved V genes explain less than half, and the rest is unexplained. This sample lists 14,000 to 15,000 clones; roughly two thirds were detected once. The biggest ten clones account for 13% to 15% of the sample. The CDR3 runs 14 residues from the cysteine to the phenylalanine. Only the CDR3 DNA is retained, 42 bases long and in frame from the first base. V is cut by 6 bases and J by 0 bases, and the space between the germline ends is 6 bases. For CDR1 and CDR2, the germline V gene (reference sequence) lists LNHDA and SQIVND.

The chain uses TRBV19 and TRBJ2-6; a confident D gene designation cannot be given. The source of this sequence is a boy under 18. Sequencing used peripheral blood mononuclear cells (PBMCs). The base sequence is TGTGCCAGTAGCCGTCCCTCTGGGGCCAACGTCCTGACTTTC. The encoded protein is CASSRPSGANVLTF.